Only a few counts were recorded for the clone carrying this T cell receptor beta chain. Its antigen is still unknown. These data come from a study of early T cells in non-severe SARS-CoV-2 infection. Study-wide context: The authors sequenced bulk RNA from unsorted whole blood, leaving chains unpaired. Study-level points and caveats: A preference for anti-spike CD8 responses marked VDJdb matching, which missed private and CD4 specificities.

The protocol attached unique molecular identifiers to individual cDNA molecules. TCRdb called the 5' RACE reads again in MiXCR, with one record for every CDR3 protein. The sample has 55,000 to 80,000 distinct CDR3 sequences, roughly 12% seen once. Sequencing used whole blood. The source of this sequence is an adult who was a healthcare worker with PCR-confirmed SARS-CoV-2 infection or an uninfected control (not recorded which).

CDR3 DNA sequence: TGTGCCAGCAGTTCCCCGGGACTAGCGGGAGGAATAGGGGAGACCCAGTACTTC. Translated, it gives CASSSPGLAGGIGETQYF. This chain connects TRBV12-3 or TRBV12-4 to TRBJ2-5; 15 bases align to TRBD2. CDR3 length equals 18 residues. V lost 4 bases, J lost 5 bases, and 11 bases stayed unmatched.